The next 29 T cell receptor beta chains were all read from a single sample in a study of Ad26.COV2.S vaccination and SARS-CoV-2 variants. Treatment specified: some 20 received Ad26.COV2.S at low or high dose, single or two shots; roughly five received placebo; per-sample allocation not given. The samples date from day 63 after the first vaccine or placebo injection. Clones were sequenced by immunoSEQ multiplex PCR, and TCRdb holds only the in-frame ones, with some missing. This sample has roughly 680,000 clones, with 89% found just once. Material: peripheral blood, obtained in a trial of Ad26.COV2.S vaccine versus placebo. The receptors derive from a person aged 18-60 years who received the Ad26.COV2.S COVID-19 vaccine or a placebo.

The chain joins TRBV19 to TRBJ1-1; possible D gene TRBD1, 6 bases. This CDR3 has 14 residues. Per the germline V gene, CDR1 is LNHDA and CDR2 is SQIVND (reference sequence). V shed 4 bases and J shed 1 base, with 10 bases lying between them. The CDR3 region has the DNA TGTGCCAGTAGTAAGACAGGTACGAACACTGAAGCTTTCTTT. Amino acids: CASSKTGTNTEAFF.

With respect to this clone: Other DNA sequences in this specimen translate into the identical CDR3. This chain connects TRBV7-2 to TRBJ2-3; D possibly corresponds to TRBD2 (7 bases). V lost 1 base to trimming and J lost 4 bases, with 12 bases between them. The CDR3 totals 15 residues. The germline V gene encodes CDR1 SGHTA and CDR2 FQGNSA. This CDR3 reads CASSLEGGGPDTQYF. In DNA, the CDR3 is TGTGCCAGCAGCTTAGAGGGCGGGGGCCCAGATACGCAGTATTTT.

In its sample, this clone was seen once. The chain recombines TRBV7-9 with TRBJ2-1; D unresolved. Germline CDR1 reads SEHNR; CDR2 reads FQNEAQ (reference sequence). The CDR3 consists of 12 residues. V was shortened by 2 bases and J by 2 bases, with 1 base between the two germline ends. CDR3 sequence: CASSLPYNEQFF. The CDR3 DNA follows: TGTGCCAGCAGCTTACCCTACAATGAGCAGTTCTTC. Drawing the rest from reference TRBV7-9 and TRBJ2-1, the complete variable domain is DTGVSQNPRHKITKRGQNVTFRCDPISEHNRLYWYRQTLGQGPEFLTYFQNEAQLEKSRLLSDRFSAERPKGSFSTLEIQRTEQGDSAMYLCASSLPYNEQFFGPGTRLTVL.

The sample holds one count of this clone. The V gene is TRBV19, the J gene TRBJ1-1; no clear D gene. Trimming stripped 6 bases from V and 1 base from J, with 9 bases between. The CDR3 covers 13 residues. Germline V lookup: CDR1 LNHDA, CDR2 SQIVND (reference sequence). CDR3 DNA: TGTGCCAGTAGGGGGTTGGGGAACACTGAAGCTTTCTTT. Translating it yields CASRGLGNTEAFF.

This sequence joins TRBV18 and TRBJ2-2; tentative D call: TRBD1 (5 bases). Trimming removed 0 bases from V and 1 base from J, with 6 bases in between. The CDR3 runs 15 residues. Germline V gene lookup returns CDR1 KGHSH and CDR2 LQKENI. Here the CDR3 reads CASSPPQGNTGELFF. DNA of the CDR3: TGTGCCAGCTCACCACCGCAGGGGAACACCGGGGAGCTGTTTTTT.

In this sample, this clone turned up once. The V gene is TRBV7-9, the J gene TRBJ2-1; 8 bases are shared with TRBD1. The CDR3 runs 15 residues. Germline V gene lookup returns CDR1 SEHNR and CDR2 FQNEAQ (reference sequence). Trimming removed 5 bases from V and 10 bases from J; junction bases left unmatched: 13. The CDR3: CASSPKWDRKREQFF. The CDR3 coding sequence is TGTGCCAGCAGCCCCAAGTGGGACAGGAAAAGGGAGCAGTTCTTC.

This clone appeared once. The chain links TRBV29-1 to TRBJ2-7, with TRBD1 identical over 8 bases. J gave up 2 bases and V 4 bases, and 4 bases lay outside the gene matches. This CDR3 is 13 amino acids long. The germline V gene has CDR1 SQVTM and CDR2 ANQGSEA. The CDR3 DNA reads as TGCAGCGTTGGCCAGACAGGGGCCTACGAGCAGTACTTC. Translating it yields CSVGQTGAYEQYF.

This sequence joins TRBV3-1 (or the pseudogene TRBV3-2) and TRBJ2-1; 12 bases fit TRBD2. V dropped 2 bases and J dropped 3; count of bases not matched to a gene: 5. The CDR3 has 17 residues. CDR1 and CDR2 from the germline V gene are LGHDT and YNNKEL (reference sequence). The CDR3 bases are TGTGCCAGCAGCCAATCCCTGGGACTAGCGGGCTACAATGAGCAGTTCTTC. This gives the protein CASSQSLGLAGYNEQFF.

The chain employs TRBV6-2 or TRBV6-3 and TRBJ1-4; TRBD1 is a possible D gene (5 bases). Deletions cut 2 bases from V and 12 bases from J, with 19 bases between. This CDR3 spans 15 amino acids. Germline V CDR1 and CDR2: MNHEY, SVGEGT. Here the CDR3 reads CASSYRGLPPEELFF. CDR3 DNA sequence: TGTGCCAGCAGTTACAGGGGACTCCCACCCGAGGAACTGTTTTTT.

The V and J genes are TRBV7-2 and TRBJ2-7; possible D gene TRBD2, 5 bases. Trimming shortened V by 5 bases and J by 2 bases, and 16 bases separated the two germline ends. The CDR3 has 15 amino acids. Germline V gene data show CDR1 as SGHTA and CDR2 as FQGNSA. The CDR3 loop is CASSPRASRPYEQYF. The CDR3 coding sequence is TGTGCCAGCAGCCCGCGGGCTTCTCGACCCTACGAGCAGTACTTC. Full variable domain (rest looked up from reference TRBV7-2 and TRBJ2-7): GAGVSQSPSNKVTEKGKDVELRCDPISGHTALYWYRQSLGQGLEFLIYFQGNSAPDKSGLPSDRFSAERTGGSVSTLTIQRTQQEDSAVYLCASSPRASRPYEQYFGPGTRLTVT.

J is TRBJ2-1 and V is TRBV20-1, with TRBD1 matching 7 bases. Trimming at V came to 3 bases and at J to 5 bases, leaving 4 bases not matched to a gene. Germline V lookup: CDR1 DFQATT, CDR2 SNEGSKA (reference sequence). CDR3 size: 13 residues. CDR3 region: CSASHQGDNEQFF. The DNA for the CDR3 is TGCAGTGCTAGTCACCAGGGGGACAATGAGCAGTTCTTC.

CDR3 bases: TGTGCCAGCAGTCCAGGGGGCGGCGGGGAGCTGTTTTTT. Amino acid sequence: CASSPGGGGELFF. J is TRBJ2-2 and V is TRBV6-5, with 8 nucleotides matching TRBD1. The trim removed 5 bases at V and 7 bases at J, leaving 3 bases unmatched. Germline V gene sequence: CDR1 MNHEY, CDR2 SVGAGI. This CDR3 comprises 13 residues.

The chain carries TRBV20-1 and TRBJ2-7; 8 nucleotides line up with TRBD2. CDR3 length: 15 residues. Unmatched junction bases numbered 14, after V lost 3 bases and J lost 7 bases. Germline CDR1 is DFQATT and CDR2 is SNEGSKA (reference sequence). The CDR3 region is CSASVGGAGAREQYF. DNA of the CDR3: TGCAGTGCTAGTGTGGGAGGAGCGGGGGCGCGAGAGCAGTACTTC.

The V call is TRBV6-2 or TRBV6-3, the J call TRBJ2-3, with D perhaps TRBD1 (5 bases). Deletions cut 0 bases from V and 2 bases from J, with 12 bases between. The length of the CDR3 is 16 residues. Germline CDR1 and CDR2: MNHEY and SVGEGT. The CDR3 DNA reads as TGTGCCAGCAGTTACTCGGGGCTAGGGGACACAGATACGCAGTATTTT. It specifies CASSYSGLGDTDTQYF.

The chain joins TRBV6-5 to TRBJ2-7, with 13 bases that match TRBD2. V was clipped by 2 bases and J by 5 bases; unmatched bases: 3. Germline values: CDR1 MNHEY, CDR2 SVGAGI. The CDR3 is made up of 15 amino acids. The CDR3: CASSYDGLAGDEQYF. For the CDR3, the DNA is TGTGCCAGCAGTTACGATGGACTAGCGGGGGACGAGCAGTACTTC.

The chain recombines TRBV7-2 with TRBJ1-3; weak D call: TRBD1 (6 bases). The germline V and J ends were trimmed by 5 bases and 4 bases, with 15 bases remaining between them. This CDR3 has 15 residues. Germline CDR1 reads SGHTA; CDR2 reads FQGNSA. This CDR3 is CASSPRTAEGNTIYF. The DNA of the CDR3 is TGTGCCAGCAGCCCACGGACAGCGGAAGGAAACACCATATATTTT. Full variable domain (missing parts from reference TRBV7-2 and TRBJ1-3): GAGVSQSPSNKVTEKGKDVELRCDPISGHTALYWYRQSLGQGLEFLIYFQGNSAPDKSGLPSDRFSAERTGGSVSTLTIQRTQQEDSAVYLCASSPRTAEGNTIYFGEGSWLTVV.

V and J are TRBV15 and TRBJ2-2; the D gene is possibly TRBD2 (5 bases). This CDR3 comprises 13 residues. Between the trimmed V and J ends, which lost 0 bases and 8 bases, there was a span of 7 bases. The V gene's germline CDR1 is LNHNV and CDR2 YYDKDF (reference sequence). In nucleotides, the CDR3 is TGTGCCACCAGCAGAGAGGGCGGGGGGGAGCTGTTTTTT. Encoded protein: CATSREGGGELFF.

This chain uses TRBV30 with TRBJ1-1; D is ambiguous. CDR1 GTSNPN and CDR2 SVGIG come from the germline V gene (reference sequence). There are 13 residues in the CDR3. Trimming took 1 base from V and 0 from J, leaving 6 bases between them. This chain's CDR3 is CAWSDGVNTEAFF. DNA for the CDR3: TGTGCCTGGAGTGACGGTGTGAACACTGAAGCTTTCTTT.

V is TRBV19 and J is TRBJ2-7; maybe TRBD1 (6 bases). Germline lookup yields CDR1 LNHDA and CDR2 SQIVND (reference sequence). This CDR3 has 16 residues. V gave up 6 bases and J gave up 4 bases, with 22 bases separating them. As DNA, the CDR3 is TGTGCCAGTAGCACACTCTGGGGGCAAGGAGGTTACGAGCAGTACTTC. Encoded protein: CASSTLWGQGGYEQYF.

The CDR3 spells CASSQDGRNYGYTF. As DNA, the CDR3 is TGTGCCAGCAGCCAAGACGGGAGAAACTATGGCTACACCTTC. V gene TRBV4-2 combines with J gene TRBJ1-2; D is unclear. The CDR3 runs to 14 residues. Germline V CDR1 and CDR2: LGHNA, YNFKEQ. V dropped 0 bases and J dropped 2 bases, with 7 bases sitting between them.

V and J are TRBV6-5 and TRBJ1-1, with unresolved D. The CDR3 sequence is 13 residues long. Germline lookup yields CDR1 MNHEY and CDR2 SVGAGI. Trimming removed 11 bases from V and 1 base from J, with 14 bases in between. CDR3 amino acids: CAEQCSWNTEAFF. CDR3 in DNA: TGTGCCGAGCAGTGTTCGTGGAACACTGAAGCTTTCTTT.

V usage is TRBV27 and J usage is TRBJ2-1; D possibly corresponds to TRBD1 (6 bases). The V end lost 5 bases, the J end lost 8 bases, and 19 bases lay between the germline ends. Germline CDR1 and CDR2: MNHEY and SMNVEV (reference sequence). CDR3 size: 15 residues. The CDR3 region has the DNA TGTGCCAGCAGTAAAGCCGGGACACTCGGGGATGAGCAGTTCTTC. Its translation: CASSKAGTLGDEQFF.

V gene TRBV6-2 or TRBV6-3 combines with J gene TRBJ2-3, with D unresolved. V was clipped by 3 bases and J by 1 base, with 14 bases between them. CDR3 size: 16 residues. The germline CDR1 and CDR2 sequences are MNHEY and SVGEGT. CDR3 bases: TGTGCCAGCAGTTATTCCCTAGTCCCTCGCACAGATACGCAGTATTTT. Translation: CASSYSLVPRTDTQYF.

The chain uses TRBV6-5 and TRBJ1-4; 7 nucleotides agree with TRBD1. Germline V gene sequence: CDR1 MNHEY, CDR2 SVGAGI. V shed 3 bases, J shed 3 bases, and the junction held 7 bases outside the gene matches. The CDR3 loop spans 16 amino acids. This CDR3 reads CASSYRGQGANEKLFF. The CDR3 DNA reads as TGTGCCAGCAGTTATAGGGGGCAGGGAGCTAATGAAAAACTGTTTTTT.

The sample holds one count of this clone. The chain employs TRBV4-3 and TRBJ1-1; TRBD1 matches 7 bases. With V trimmed by 0 bases and J by 5 bases, 6 bases remained unmatched. The CDR3 is made up of 15 amino acids. Germline V gene data show CDR1 as LGHNA and CDR2 as YSLEER. CDR3 loop: CASSQETAGGTEAFF. The CDR3 DNA reads TGCGCCAGCAGCCAAGAAACGGCAGGGGGGACTGAAGCTTTCTTT.

The rearrangement uses TRBV29-1 and TRBJ1-2, with 7 bases lining up with TRBD1. V shed 6 bases and J 4 bases; nucleotides not matched to a gene: 8. Germline V CDR1 and CDR2: SQVTM, ANQGSEA. This CDR3 region has 13 residues. Here the CDR3 DNA reads TGCAGCGTGGGGGACAGAGGACTCTATGGCTACACCTTC. This gives the protein CSVGDRGLYGYTF.

The chain couples TRBV15 to TRBJ2-1, with D possibly matching TRBD2 (6 bases). V lost 2 bases to trimming and J lost 4 bases, with 18 bases between them. Germline V CDR1 and CDR2: LNHNV, YYDKDF (reference sequence). There are 17 residues in the CDR3. CDR3 amino acids: CATSRPRRDSSYNEQFF. Written as DNA, the CDR3 is TGTGCCACCAGCAGACCCCGCCGGGACTCGTCTTACAATGAGCAGTTCTTC.

The chain combines TRBV29-1 with TRBJ2-5; TRBD1 agrees at 7 bases. With 6 bases clipped from V and 2 bases from J, the junction kept 9 bases outside the gene matches. This CDR3 is built from 14 residues. Germline V lookup: CDR1 SQVTM, CDR2 ANQGSEA. The CDR3 loop reads CSVDNEGQQETQYF. DNA of the CDR3: TGCAGCGTCGATAATGAGGGACAGCAAGAGACCCAGTACTTC.

In this sample, this clone turned up once. The chain joins TRBV6-2 or TRBV6-3 to TRBJ1-5; 7 bases map to TRBD1. J gave up 5 bases and V 5 bases, and 12 bases lay outside the gene matches. Germline-derived CDR1 and CDR2 are MNHEY and SVGEGT. The CDR3 length is 16 residues. The chain's CDR3 is CASSTGQRSVYQPQHF. The DNA of the CDR3 is TGTGCCAGCAGTACGGGACAGAGGAGCGTTTATCAGCCCCAGCATTTT.